A single sample gave rise to the 23 T cell receptor beta chains below, sequenced in a study of blood T cell repertoires in COVID-19. Data came from immunoSEQ multiplex PCR; TCRdb stores just in-frame clones and leaves some out. The profile shows about 370,000 clones, roughly 91% of them singletons. The sequenced sample consisted of PBMCs or T cells enriched from blood (not recorded which). These receptors were taken from a woman aged 25-40 years who had recovered from COVID-19.

The genes are TRBV7-3 and TRBJ2-3; 11 bases match TRBD1. This CDR3 has 16 residues. J gave up 5 bases and V 1 base, and 5 bases lay outside the gene matches. CDR1 and CDR2 (germline): SGHTA, FQGTGA. The CDR3 region is CASSLMDRGRRDTQYF. The CDR3 nucleotides read TGTGCCAGCAGCTTAATGGACAGGGGGCGCAGAGATACGCAGTATTTT.

The genes are TRBV7-7 and TRBJ2-7; D is possibly TRBD2 (6 bases). The germline gives CDR1 SSHAT, CDR2 FNYEAQ (reference sequence). CDR3 length: 15 amino acids. Trimming pared 2 bases from V and 0 bases from J, leaving 11 bases between. In DNA, the CDR3 is TGTGCCAGCAGCTTATTCCCGGGGGACTCCTACGAGCAGTACTTC. Protein: CASSLFPGDSYEQYF.

The chain carries TRBV7-8 and TRBJ1-1; perhaps TRBD1 as D (6 bases). The CDR3 is 14 residues long. Germline values: CDR1 SGHVS, CDR2 FQNEAQ. The V and J ends lost 1 base and 6 bases respectively, with 12 bases between them. This CDR3 is CASSLVQGRSEAFF. In nucleotides, the CDR3 is TGTGCCAGCAGCTTAGTGCAGGGGCGGTCTGAAGCTTTCTTT. Filled out from reference TRBV7-8 and TRBJ1-1, the complete variable domain reads GAGVSQSPRYKVAKRGQDVALRCDPISGHVSLFWYQQALGQGPEFLTYFQNEAQLDKSGLPSDRFFAERPEGSVSTLKIQRTQQEDSAVYLCASSLVQGRSEAFFGQGTRLTVV.

V usage is TRBV28 and J usage is TRBJ2-7; TRBD1 agrees at 10 bases. After removal of 3 bases from V and 5 bases from J, the junction contained 10 bases not matched to a gene. CDR1 MDHEN and CDR2 SYDVKM come from the germline V gene. The CDR3 is 16 residues long. CDR3 amino acids: CASSFSRGGTGDEQYF. Here the CDR3 DNA reads TGTGCCAGCAGTTTTTCCCGTGGAGGGACAGGGGACGAGCAGTACTTC.

The rearrangement uses TRBV7-9 and TRBJ2-1, with 7 positions matching TRBD1. Unmatched junction bases numbered 5, after V lost 2 bases and J lost 10 bases. The CDR3 loop spans 13 amino acids. The V gene's germline CDR1 is SEHNR and CDR2 FQNEAQ (reference sequence). DNA for the CDR3: TGTGCCAGCAGCTTAATTTTAGGGGGCGAGCAGTTCTTC. Translated, it gives CASSLILGGEQFF.

V usage is TRBV4-2 and J usage is TRBJ2-2; D not certain. Trimming removed 0 bases at V and 8 bases at J, with 13 bases between. Germline loops: CDR1 LGHNA, CDR2 YNFKEQ. This CDR3 has 15 amino acids. This chain's CDR3 is CASSQDYRGSGELFF. CDR3 in DNA: TGTGCCAGCAGCCAAGATTATAGAGGATCTGGGGAGCTGTTTTTT.

In DNA form, the CDR3 reads TGTGCCTGGGCCCGTGACAGTAATCAGCCCCAGCATTTT. Translated, it gives CAWARDSNQPQHF. The chain is built from TRBV30 and TRBJ1-5, with D perhaps TRBD1 (5 bases). V was trimmed by 5 bases and J by 4 bases, leaving 12 bases between them. Germline assignment: CDR1 GTSNPN and CDR2 SVGIG (reference sequence). This CDR3 has 13 residues.

V and J are TRBV5-1 and TRBJ2-1; a weak D match, TRBD2 (6 bases). The CDR3 sequence is 16 residues long. CDR1 SGHRS and CDR2 YFSETQ come from the germline V gene. Trimming removed 0 bases from V and 1 base from J, with 11 bases in between. This chain's CDR3 is CASSLVVSGSYNEQFF. The DNA of the CDR3 is TGCGCCAGCAGCTTGGTGGTTAGCGGATCCTACAATGAGCAGTTCTTC.

The chain uses TRBV19 and TRBJ1-1; D is uncertain. V lost 0 bases and J 4 bases, leaving 6 bases between the germline ends. Germline values: CDR1 LNHDA, CDR2 SQIVND (reference sequence). CDR3 size: 13 residues. CDR3 amino acids: CASSIEDSTEAFF. In nucleotides, the CDR3 is TGTGCCAGTAGTATAGAAGATAGCACTGAAGCTTTCTTT.

The chain recombines TRBV27 with TRBJ1-1; D may be TRBD1 (6 bases). CDR1 and CDR2 from the germline V gene are MNHEY and SMNVEV (reference sequence). V lost 5 bases and J 0 bases, leaving 10 bases between the germline ends. The CDR3 runs to 14 residues. CDR3: CASSGSGVNTEAFF. The CDR3 bases are TGTGCCAGCAGTGGATCAGGGGTGAACACTGAAGCTTTCTTT.

V usage is TRBV9 and J usage is TRBJ2-7; 8 bases agree with TRBD1. With V trimmed by 4 bases and J by 2 bases, 8 bases remained unmatched. The germline V gene encodes CDR1 SGDLS and CDR2 YYNGEE. This CDR3 has 15 residues. CDR3 amino acids: CASSPQGALTYEQYF. CDR3 bases: TGTGCCAGCAGCCCCCAGGGGGCGCTTACCTACGAGCAGTACTTC.

The chain links TRBV4-1 to TRBJ1-5; D unclear. The V and J ends lost 0 bases and 9 bases respectively, with 9 bases between them. Germline lookup yields CDR1 MGHRA and CDR2 YSYEKL. This CDR3 is 13 amino acids long. As DNA, the CDR3 is TGCGCCAGCAGCCAAGAATTTCAGCGGCCCCAGCATTTT. Protein product: CASSQEFQRPQHF.

The CDR3 DNA sequence: TGTGCCAGCAGCGAAGAGGAGTACCAAGAGACCCAGTACTTC. The encoded protein is CASSEEEYQETQYF. This chain joins TRBV7-2 and TRBJ2-5; no clear D gene. This CDR3 is built from 14 residues. V was pared by 5 bases and J by 0 bases, with 10 bases between. Germline CDR1 is SGHTA and CDR2 is FQGNSA.

J is TRBJ1-3 and V is TRBV9, with D tentatively TRBD1 (6 bases). The CDR3 spans 17 residues. Germline loops: CDR1 SGDLS, CDR2 YYNGEE. Trimming cost V 0 bases and J 0 bases, with 13 bases left between them. The CDR3 DNA sequence: TGTGCCAGCAGCGTAGGCAGGGGAACCATCTCTGGAAACACCATATATTTT. Translating it yields CASSVGRGTISGNTIYF.

CDR3 sequence: CASSPSDSRSGNTIYF. In nucleotides, the CDR3 is TGTGCCAGCTCCCCCTCGGACAGCCGCTCTGGAAACACCATATATTTT. The rearrangement uses TRBV18 and TRBJ1-3; weak D call: TRBD1 (6 bases). The germline V gene has CDR1 KGHSH and CDR2 LQKENI. V was shortened by 6 bases and J by 0 bases, with 15 bases between the two germline ends. The CDR3 consists of 16 residues. The full variable domain, in which reference TRBV18 and TRBJ1-3 provide the parts outside the CDR3, is NAGVMQNPRHLVRRRGQEARLRCSPMKGHSHVYWYRQLPEEGLKFMVYLQKENIIDESGMPKERFSAEFPKEGPSILRIQQVVRGDSAAYFCASSPSDSRSGNTIYFGEGSWLTVV.

The genes are TRBV6-2 or TRBV6-3 and TRBJ2-6; D call uncertain. Germline CDR1 is MNHEY and CDR2 is SVGEGT. The CDR3 is 16 residues long. The V end was cut by 3 bases, the J end by 0 bases, with 9 bases between. The CDR3 loop is CASSYGVLSGANVLTF. In DNA form, the CDR3 reads TGTGCCAGCAGTTATGGAGTTCTCTCTGGGGCCAACGTCCTGACTTTC.

J is TRBJ1-5 and V is TRBV7-8; 7 bases align to TRBD1. The V segment lost 5 bases and the J segment 1 base; nucleotides outside the gene matches: 14. The CDR3 totals 18 residues. Germline CDR1 SGHVS, CDR2 FQNEAQ. The CDR3 DNA sequence: TGTGCCAGCAGCCCCGGACAGGAGGTCGTTGGGAGCAATCAGCCCCAGCATTTT. This encodes CASSPGQEVVGSNQPQHF.

V and J are TRBV5-3 and TRBJ2-1; 7 bases agree with TRBD2. TRBV5-3 is noted as an ORF with a role that remains uncertain. This CDR3 is built from 18 residues. Losses at the gene ends were 0 bases for V and 1 base for J; bases not matched to a gene: 10. The CDR3, as DNA: TGTGCCAGAAGCTTGGCCGGGGCGGGAGTAGGGTCCTACAATGAGCAGTTCTTC. It codes for CARSLAGAGVGSYNEQFF.

This chain's CDR3 is CASSLRPGDNTGELFF. The CDR3 DNA sequence: TGTGCCAGCAGTTTACGTCCGGGAGATAACACCGGGGAGCTGTTTTTT. The chain recombines TRBV28 with TRBJ2-2; a weak D match, TRBD2 (6 bases). Germline assignment: CDR1 MDHEN and CDR2 SYDVKM. V was clipped by 2 bases and J by 2 bases, with 12 bases between them. There are 16 residues in the CDR3.

The count of this clone is one. This chain connects TRBV6-5 to TRBJ1-2; 8 bases align to TRBD1. Trimming took 2 bases from V and 8 from J; bases not matched to a gene: 7. CDR1 and CDR2 (germline): MNHEY, SVGAGI. CDR3 length: 14 residues. The DNA for the CDR3 is TGTGCCAGCAGTTACGGAGGACAGGGAGCCGGCTACACCTTC. It specifies CASSYGGQGAGYTF.

V gene TRBV6-5 combines with J gene TRBJ1-6, with D maybe TRBD1 (6 bases). This CDR3 region has 15 residues. V lost 6 bases and J lost 6, with 15 bases in between. Germline V gene sequence: CDR1 MNHEY, CDR2 SVGAGI. The CDR3 sequence is CASRRNRVSNSPLHF. The CDR3 DNA reads TGTGCCAGCAGGCGCAACAGGGTGAGTAATTCACCCCTCCACTTT.

The rearrangement uses TRBV18 and TRBJ1-5; D is unresolved. Germline CDR1 reads KGHSH; CDR2 reads LQKENI. The CDR3 covers 13 residues. The V end was cut by 4 bases, the J end by 5 bases, with 9 bases between. The CDR3 nucleotides read TGTGCCAGCTCACGAGACACGCATCAGCCCCAGCATTTT. It codes for CASSRDTHQPQHF.

CDR3 in amino acids: CASSFGTGGYGYTF. CDR3 nucleotides: TGTGCCAGTAGTTTTGGGACAGGCGGCTATGGCTACACCTTC. The rearrangement uses TRBV19 and TRBJ1-2, with TRBD1 matching over 8 bases. The germline V gene encodes CDR1 LNHDA and CDR2 SQIVND (reference sequence). The CDR3 runs to 14 residues. The J segment lost 4 bases and the V segment lost 5 bases, leaving 6 bases of the junction unmatched.